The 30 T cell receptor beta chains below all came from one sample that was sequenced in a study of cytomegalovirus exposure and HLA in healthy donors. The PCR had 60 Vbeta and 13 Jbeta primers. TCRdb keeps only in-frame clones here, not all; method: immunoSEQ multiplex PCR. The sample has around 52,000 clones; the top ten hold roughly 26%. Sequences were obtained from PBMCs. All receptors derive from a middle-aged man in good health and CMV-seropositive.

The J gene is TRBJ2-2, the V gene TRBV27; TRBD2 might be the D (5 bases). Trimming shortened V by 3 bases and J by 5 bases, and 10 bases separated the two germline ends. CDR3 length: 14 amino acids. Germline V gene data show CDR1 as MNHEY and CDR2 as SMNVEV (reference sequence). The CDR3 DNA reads TGTGCCAGCAGTTTTCCCCCGGGGACCGGGGAGCTGTTTTTT. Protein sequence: CASSFPPGTGELFF.

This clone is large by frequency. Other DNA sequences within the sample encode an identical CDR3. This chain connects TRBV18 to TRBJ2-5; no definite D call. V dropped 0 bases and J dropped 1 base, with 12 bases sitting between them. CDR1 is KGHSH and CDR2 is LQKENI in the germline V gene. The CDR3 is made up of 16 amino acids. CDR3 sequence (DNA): TGTGCCAGCTCACCACCTTTGGAGCAGAGCCAAGAGACCCAGTACTTC. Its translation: CASSPPLEQSQETQYF.

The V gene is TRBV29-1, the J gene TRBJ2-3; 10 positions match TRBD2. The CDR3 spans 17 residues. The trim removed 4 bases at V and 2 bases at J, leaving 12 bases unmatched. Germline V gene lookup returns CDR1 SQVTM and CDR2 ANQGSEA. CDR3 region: CSVGSSGGRGATDTQYF. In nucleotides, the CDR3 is TGCAGCGTTGGGTCTAGCGGGGGACGGGGGGCCACAGATACGCAGTATTTT.

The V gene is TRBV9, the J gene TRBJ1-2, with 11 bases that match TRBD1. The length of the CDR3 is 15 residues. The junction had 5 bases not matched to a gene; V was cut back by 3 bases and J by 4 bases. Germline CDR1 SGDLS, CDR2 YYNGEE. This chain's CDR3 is CASSGGTGGLYGYTF. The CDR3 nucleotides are TGTGCCAGCAGCGGAGGGACAGGGGGACTCTATGGCTACACCTTC.

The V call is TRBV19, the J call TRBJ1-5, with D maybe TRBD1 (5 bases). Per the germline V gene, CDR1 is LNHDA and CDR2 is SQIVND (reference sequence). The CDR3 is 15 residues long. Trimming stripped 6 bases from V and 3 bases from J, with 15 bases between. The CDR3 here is CASSLNQGSNQPQHF. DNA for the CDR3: TGTGCCAGTAGCCTGAATCAGGGTTCCAATCAGCCCCAGCATTTT.

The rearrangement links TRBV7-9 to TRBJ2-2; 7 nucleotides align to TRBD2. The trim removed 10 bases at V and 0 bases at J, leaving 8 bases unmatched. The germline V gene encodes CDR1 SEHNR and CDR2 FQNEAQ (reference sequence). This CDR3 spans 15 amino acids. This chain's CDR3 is CANEPSGPNTGELFF. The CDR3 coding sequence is TGTGCCAATGAGCCTAGCGGCCCGAACACCGGGGAGCTGTTTTTT.

DNA of the CDR3: TGTGCCAGCAGTGAACTAGGGGCCAATAGCAATCAGCCCCAGCATTTT. Translating it yields CASSELGANSNQPQHF. The chain employs TRBV2 and TRBJ1-5, with D perhaps matching TRBD1 (5 bases). CDR3 length equals 16 residues. Trimming left V 2 bases short and J 0 bases short, with 11 bases between. Germline V gene data show CDR1 as SNHLY and CDR2 as FYNNEI.

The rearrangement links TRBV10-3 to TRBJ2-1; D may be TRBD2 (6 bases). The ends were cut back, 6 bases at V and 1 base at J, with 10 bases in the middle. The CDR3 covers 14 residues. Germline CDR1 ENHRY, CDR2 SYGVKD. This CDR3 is CAISLAASYNEQFF. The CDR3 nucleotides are TGTGCCATCAGCTTAGCGGCTTCCTACAATGAGCAGTTCTTC.

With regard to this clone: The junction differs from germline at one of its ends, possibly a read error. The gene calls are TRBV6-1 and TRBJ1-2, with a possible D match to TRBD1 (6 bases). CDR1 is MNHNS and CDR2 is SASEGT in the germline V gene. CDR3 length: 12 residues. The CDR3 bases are TGTCCCAGTGCGGACAGCATCTATGGCTACACCTTC. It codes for CPSADSIYGYTF.

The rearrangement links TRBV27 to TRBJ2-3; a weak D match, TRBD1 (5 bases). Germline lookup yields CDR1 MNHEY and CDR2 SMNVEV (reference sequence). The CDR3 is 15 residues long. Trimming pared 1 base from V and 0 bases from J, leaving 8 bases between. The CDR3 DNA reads TGTGCCAGCAGTTTATGGGGCGCTAGCACAGATACGCAGTATTTT. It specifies CASSLWGASTDTQYF.

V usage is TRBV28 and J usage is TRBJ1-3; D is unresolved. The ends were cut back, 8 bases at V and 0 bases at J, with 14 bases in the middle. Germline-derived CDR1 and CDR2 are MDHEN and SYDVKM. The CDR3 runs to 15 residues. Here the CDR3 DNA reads TGTGCCAGCCATGGCAGGCCGAGCTCTGGAAACACCATATATTTT. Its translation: CASHGRPSSGNTIYF.

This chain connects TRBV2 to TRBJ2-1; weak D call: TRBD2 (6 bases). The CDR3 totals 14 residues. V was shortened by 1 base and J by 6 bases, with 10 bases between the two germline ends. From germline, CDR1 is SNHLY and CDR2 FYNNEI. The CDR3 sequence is CASSEEMGGNEQFF. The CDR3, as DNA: TGTGCCAGCAGTGAAGAGATGGGGGGCAATGAGCAGTTCTTC.

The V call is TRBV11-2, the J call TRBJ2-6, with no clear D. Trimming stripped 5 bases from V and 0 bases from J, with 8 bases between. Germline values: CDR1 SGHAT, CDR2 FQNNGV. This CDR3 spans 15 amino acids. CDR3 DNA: TGTGCCAGCAGCCTTCGACACTCTGGGGCCAACGTCCTGACTTTC. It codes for CASSLRHSGANVLTF.

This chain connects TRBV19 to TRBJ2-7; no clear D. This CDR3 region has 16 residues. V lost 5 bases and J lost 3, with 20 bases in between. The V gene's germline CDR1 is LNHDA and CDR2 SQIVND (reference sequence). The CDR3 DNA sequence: TGTGCCAGTAGTCCCACCGGCGGTGCATTATTCTACGAGCAGTACTTC. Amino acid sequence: CASSPTGGALFYEQYF.

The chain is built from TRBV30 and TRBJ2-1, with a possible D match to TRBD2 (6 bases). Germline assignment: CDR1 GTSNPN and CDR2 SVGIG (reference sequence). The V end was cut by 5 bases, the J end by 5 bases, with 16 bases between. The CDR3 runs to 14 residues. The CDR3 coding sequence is TGTGCCTGGTCGGGGGTACTTTCCGACAATGAGCAGTTCTTC. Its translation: CAWSGVLSDNEQFF.

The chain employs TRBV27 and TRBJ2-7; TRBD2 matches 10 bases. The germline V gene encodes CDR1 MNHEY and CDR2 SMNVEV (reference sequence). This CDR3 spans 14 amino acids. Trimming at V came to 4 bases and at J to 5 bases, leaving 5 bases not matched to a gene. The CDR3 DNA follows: TGTGCCAGCAGTTACAGCGGGAGGGGAAACGAGCAGTACTTC. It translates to CASSYSGRGNEQYF.

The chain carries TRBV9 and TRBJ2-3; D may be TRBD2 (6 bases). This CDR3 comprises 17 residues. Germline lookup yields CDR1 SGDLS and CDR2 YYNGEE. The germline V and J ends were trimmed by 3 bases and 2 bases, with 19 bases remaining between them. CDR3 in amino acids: CASSATPGEALTDTQYF. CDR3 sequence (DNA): TGTGCCAGCAGCGCAACCCCGGGGGAGGCTCTCACAGATACGCAGTATTTT.

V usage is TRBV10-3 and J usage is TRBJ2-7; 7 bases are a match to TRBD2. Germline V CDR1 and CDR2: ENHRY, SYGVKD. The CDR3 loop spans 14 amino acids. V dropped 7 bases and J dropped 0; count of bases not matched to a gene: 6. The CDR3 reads CAITTSDDSYEQYF. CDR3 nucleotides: TGTGCCATCACTACTAGCGACGACTCCTACGAGCAGTACTTC.

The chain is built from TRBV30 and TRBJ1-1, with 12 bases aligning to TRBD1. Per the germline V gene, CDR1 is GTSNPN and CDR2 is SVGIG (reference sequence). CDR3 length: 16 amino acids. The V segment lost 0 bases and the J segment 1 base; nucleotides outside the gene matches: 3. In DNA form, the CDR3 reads TGTGCCTGGAGTGTAGGGACAGGGGGCAGGAACACTGAAGCTTTCTTT. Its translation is CAWSVGTGGRNTEAFF.

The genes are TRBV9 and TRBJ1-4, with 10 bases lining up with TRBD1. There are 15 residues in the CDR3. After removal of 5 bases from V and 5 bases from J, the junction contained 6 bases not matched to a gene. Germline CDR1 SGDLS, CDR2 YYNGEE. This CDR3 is CASSPRQGANEKLFF. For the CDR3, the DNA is TGTGCCAGCAGTCCTCGACAGGGGGCAAATGAAAAACTGTTTTTT.

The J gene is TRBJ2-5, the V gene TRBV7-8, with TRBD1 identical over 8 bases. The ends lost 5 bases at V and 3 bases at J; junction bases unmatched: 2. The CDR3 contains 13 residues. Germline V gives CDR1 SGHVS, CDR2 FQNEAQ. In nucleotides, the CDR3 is TGTGCCAGCAGCAGGACAGGGAAAGAGACCCAGTACTTC. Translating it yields CASSRTGKETQYF.

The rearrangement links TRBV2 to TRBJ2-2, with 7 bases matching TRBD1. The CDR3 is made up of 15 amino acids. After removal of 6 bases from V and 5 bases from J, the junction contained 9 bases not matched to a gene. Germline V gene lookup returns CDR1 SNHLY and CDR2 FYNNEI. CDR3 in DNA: TGTGCCAGCAGCGGGGACAGCCAAGGGACCGGGGAGCTGTTTTTT. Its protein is CASSGDSQGTGELFF.

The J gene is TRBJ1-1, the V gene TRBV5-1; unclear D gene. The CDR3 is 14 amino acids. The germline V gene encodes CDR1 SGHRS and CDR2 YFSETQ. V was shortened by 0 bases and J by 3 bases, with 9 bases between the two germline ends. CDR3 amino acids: CASSLDGEYTEAFF. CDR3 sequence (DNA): TGCGCCAGCAGCTTGGATGGGGAGTACACTGAAGCTTTCTTT.

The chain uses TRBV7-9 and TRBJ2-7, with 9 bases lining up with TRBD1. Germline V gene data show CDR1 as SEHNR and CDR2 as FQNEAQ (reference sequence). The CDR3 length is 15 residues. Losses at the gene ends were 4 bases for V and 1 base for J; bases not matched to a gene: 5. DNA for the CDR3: TGTGCCAGCAGCTCAGGACAGGGGTCATCCTACGAGCAGTACTTC. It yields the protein CASSSGQGSSYEQYF. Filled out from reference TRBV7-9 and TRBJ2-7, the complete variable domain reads DTGVSQNPRHKITKRGQNVTFRCDPISEHNRLYWYRQTLGQGPEFLTYFQNEAQLEKSRLLSDRFSAERPKGSFSTLEIQRTEQGDSAMYLCASSSGQGSSYEQYFGPGTRLTVT.

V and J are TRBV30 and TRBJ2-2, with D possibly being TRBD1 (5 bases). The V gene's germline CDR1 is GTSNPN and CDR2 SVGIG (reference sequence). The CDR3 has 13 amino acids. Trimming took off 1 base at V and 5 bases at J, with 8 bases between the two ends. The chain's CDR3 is CAWSDQGTGELFF. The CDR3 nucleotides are TGTGCCTGGAGTGACCAGGGTACCGGGGAGCTGTTTTTT.

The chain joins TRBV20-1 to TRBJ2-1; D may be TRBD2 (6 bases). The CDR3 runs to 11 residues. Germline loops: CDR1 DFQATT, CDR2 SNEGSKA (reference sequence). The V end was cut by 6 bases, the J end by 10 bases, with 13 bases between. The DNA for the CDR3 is TGCAGTGCGACTCTAGCGTTAGAGCAGTTCTTC. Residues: CSATLALEQFF.

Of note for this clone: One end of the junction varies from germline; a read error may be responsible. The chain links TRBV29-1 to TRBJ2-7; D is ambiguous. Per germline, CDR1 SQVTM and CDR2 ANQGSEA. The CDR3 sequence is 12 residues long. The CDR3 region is CSVEESSYEQYF. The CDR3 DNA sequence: TGCAGCGTGGAAGAGAGTTCCTACGAGCAGTACTTC.

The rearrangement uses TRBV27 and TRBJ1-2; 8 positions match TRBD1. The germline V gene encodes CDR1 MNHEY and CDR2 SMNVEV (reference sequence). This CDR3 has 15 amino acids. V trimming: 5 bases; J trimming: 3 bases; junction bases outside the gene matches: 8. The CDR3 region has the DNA TGTGCCAGCAGTGCCCGGACAGGGACGGACTATGGCTACACCTTC. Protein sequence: CASSARTGTDYGYTF.

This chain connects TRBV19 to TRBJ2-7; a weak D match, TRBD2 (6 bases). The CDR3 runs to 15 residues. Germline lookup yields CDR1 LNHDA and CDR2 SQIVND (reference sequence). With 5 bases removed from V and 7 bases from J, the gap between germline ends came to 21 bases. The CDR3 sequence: CASSGRGTYPGEQYF. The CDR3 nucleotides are TGTGCCAGTAGTGGGCGCGGGACTTACCCGGGGGAGCAGTACTTC. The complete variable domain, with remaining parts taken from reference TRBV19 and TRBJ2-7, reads DGGITQSPKYLFRKEGQNVTLSCEQNLNHDAMYWYRQDPGQGLRLIYYSQIVNDFQKGDIAEGYSVSREKKESFPLTVTSAQKNPTAFYLCASSGRGTYPGEQYFGPGTRLTVT.

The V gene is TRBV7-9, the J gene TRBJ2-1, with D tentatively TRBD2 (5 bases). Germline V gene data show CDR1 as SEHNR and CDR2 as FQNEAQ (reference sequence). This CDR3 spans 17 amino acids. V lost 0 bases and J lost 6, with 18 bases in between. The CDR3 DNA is TGTGCCAGCAGCTTAGCAACCTTAGGAATTGGAGGCAATGAGCAGTTCTTC. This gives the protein CASSLATLGIGGNEQFF. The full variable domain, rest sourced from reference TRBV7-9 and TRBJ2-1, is DTGVSQNPRHKITKRGQNVTFRCDPISEHNRLYWYRQTLGQGPEFLTYFQNEAQLEKSRLLSDRFSAERPKGSFSTLEIQRTEQGDSAMYLCASSLATLGIGGNEQFFGPGTRLTVL.